This T cell receptor beta chain emerged from a study of shared clonotypes between healthy human individuals. Study-level findings and limits: Clonotypes not shared had lower generation probabilities than those common to all four donors. Several donors had roughly 5% of their naive CD4 clonotypes in common.

CD8 cells classed as naive were CD45RO-negative and positively selected for CCR7, excluding terminally differentiated effector memory CD45RA+ cells. Germline loops: CDR1 LGHNT, CDR2 FRNRAP. Deletions cut 8 bases from V and 1 base from J, with 6 bases between. CDR3 length: 12 amino acids. This clone is a singleton in its sample. Its target is not known. Each sorted subset replicate got 200 ng genomic DNA, tens of thousands of genomes. Authors' data handling: Filtering differed, since immunoSEQ gave only junction sequences and no quality scores. Sequencing used immunoSEQ multiplex PCR; TCRdb keeps in-frame clones, though not all of them. D and trimming come from the DNA, and the V and J calls and clone size come from that table. The repertoire holds around 1.9 million clones, with roughly 93% as singletons.

This sequence originates from a man between 18 and 29 years old in good health. Some clones in this sample may be carry-over from other donors' samples. The source material was naive CD8+ T cells from PBMCs. The chain links TRBV12-5 to TRBJ2-1; no reliable D call. This CDR3 is CASRNSYNEQFF. CDR3 DNA sequence: TGTGCTAGTAGGAATTCCTACAATGAGCAGTTCTTC.